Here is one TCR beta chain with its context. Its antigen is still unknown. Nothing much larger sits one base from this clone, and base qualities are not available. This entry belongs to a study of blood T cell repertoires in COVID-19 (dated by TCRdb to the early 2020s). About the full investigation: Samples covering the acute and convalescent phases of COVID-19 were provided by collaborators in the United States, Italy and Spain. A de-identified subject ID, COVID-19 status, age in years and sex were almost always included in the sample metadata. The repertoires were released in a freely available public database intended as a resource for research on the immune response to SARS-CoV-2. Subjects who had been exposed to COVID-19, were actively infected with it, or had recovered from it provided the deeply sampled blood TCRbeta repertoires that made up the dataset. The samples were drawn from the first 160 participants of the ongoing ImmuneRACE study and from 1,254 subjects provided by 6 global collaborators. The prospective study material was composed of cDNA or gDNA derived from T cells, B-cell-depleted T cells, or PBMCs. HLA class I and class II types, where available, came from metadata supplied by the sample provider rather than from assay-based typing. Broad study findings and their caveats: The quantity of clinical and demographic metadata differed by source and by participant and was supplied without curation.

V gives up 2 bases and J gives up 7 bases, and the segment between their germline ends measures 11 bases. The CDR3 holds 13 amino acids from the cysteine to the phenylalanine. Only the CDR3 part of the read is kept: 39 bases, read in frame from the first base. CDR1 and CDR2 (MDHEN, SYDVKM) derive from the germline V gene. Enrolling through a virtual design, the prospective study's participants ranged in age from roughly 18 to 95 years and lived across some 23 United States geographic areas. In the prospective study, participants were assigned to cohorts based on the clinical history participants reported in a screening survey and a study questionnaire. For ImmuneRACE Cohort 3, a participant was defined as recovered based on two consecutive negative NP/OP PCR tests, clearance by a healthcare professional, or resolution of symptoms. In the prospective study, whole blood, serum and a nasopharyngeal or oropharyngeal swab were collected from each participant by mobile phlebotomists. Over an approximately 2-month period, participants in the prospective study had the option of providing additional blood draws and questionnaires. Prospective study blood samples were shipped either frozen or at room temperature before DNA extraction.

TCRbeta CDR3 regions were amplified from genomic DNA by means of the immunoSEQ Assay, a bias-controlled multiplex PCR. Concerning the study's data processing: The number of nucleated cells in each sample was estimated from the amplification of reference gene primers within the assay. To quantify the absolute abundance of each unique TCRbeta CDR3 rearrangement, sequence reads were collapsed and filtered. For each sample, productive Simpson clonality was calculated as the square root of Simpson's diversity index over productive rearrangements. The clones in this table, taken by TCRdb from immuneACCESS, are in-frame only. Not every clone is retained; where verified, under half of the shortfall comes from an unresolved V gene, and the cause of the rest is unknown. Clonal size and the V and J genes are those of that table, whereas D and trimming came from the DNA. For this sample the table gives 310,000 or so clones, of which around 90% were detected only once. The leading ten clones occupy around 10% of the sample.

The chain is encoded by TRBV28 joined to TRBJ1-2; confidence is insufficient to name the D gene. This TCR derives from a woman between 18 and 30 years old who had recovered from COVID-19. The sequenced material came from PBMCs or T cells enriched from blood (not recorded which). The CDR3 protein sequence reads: CASSLMRARGYTF. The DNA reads TGTGCCAGCAGTTTAATGAGGGCGCGTGGCTACACCTTC.